The clone carrying this TCR beta chain was counted at least ten times. The antigen remains undetermined. The sample originates from a study of regulatory T cells in long-lasting Graves disease. Study-level findings and limits: A reduction in accuracy may have resulted from the small sample size.

Building the TCR beta libraries relied on iRepertoire HTBI primers, and CDR3 regions underwent Arm-PCR. Each CDR3 protein gets one entry after TCRdb re-called the multiplex PCR reads with MiXCR. The sample shows around 450,000 distinct CDR3 sequences, around 15% of them seen only once. Time point defined: newly diagnosed GD, antithyroid drugs for less than 3 months. RNA from PBMCs was the source of the TCR library. V was clipped by 6 bases and J by 0 bases; unmatched bases: 8. The germline V gene has CDR1 SNHLY and CDR2 FYNNEI. CDR3 length: 16 residues. These data also featured in a second study, about T cells in Graves' hyperthyroidism and ophthalmopathy.

The TCR comes from a man aged 35-49 years with Graves disease. Sequenced here: peripheral blood mononuclear cells (PBMCs), sampled at new diagnosis, from a patient treated with antithyroid drugs. V is TRBV2 and J is TRBJ2-4; 7 bases fit TRBD1. CDR3 loop: CASSQPDREAKNIQYF. The CDR3 region has the DNA TGTGCCAGCAGCCAGCCTGACAGGGAAGCCAAAAACATTCAGTACTTC.